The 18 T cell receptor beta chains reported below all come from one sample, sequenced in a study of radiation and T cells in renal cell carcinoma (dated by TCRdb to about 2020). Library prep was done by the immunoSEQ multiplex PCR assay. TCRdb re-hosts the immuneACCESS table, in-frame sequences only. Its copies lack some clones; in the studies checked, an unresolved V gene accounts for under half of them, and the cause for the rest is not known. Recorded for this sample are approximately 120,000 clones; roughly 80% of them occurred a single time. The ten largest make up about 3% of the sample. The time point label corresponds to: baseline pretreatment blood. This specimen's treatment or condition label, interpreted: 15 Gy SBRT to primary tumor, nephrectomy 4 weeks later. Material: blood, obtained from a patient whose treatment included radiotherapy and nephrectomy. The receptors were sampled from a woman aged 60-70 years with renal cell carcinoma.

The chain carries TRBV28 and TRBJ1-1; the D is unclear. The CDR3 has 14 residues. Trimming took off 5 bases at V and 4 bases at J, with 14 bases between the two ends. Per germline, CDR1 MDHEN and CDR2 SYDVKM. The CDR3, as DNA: TGTGCCAGCAGTCCAGCTGGGGTTTCCACTGAAGCTTTCTTT. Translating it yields CASSPAGVSTEAFF.

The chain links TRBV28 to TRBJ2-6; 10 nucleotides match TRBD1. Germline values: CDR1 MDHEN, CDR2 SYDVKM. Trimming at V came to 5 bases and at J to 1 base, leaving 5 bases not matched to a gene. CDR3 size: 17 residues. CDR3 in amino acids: CASSLTGGESGANVLTF. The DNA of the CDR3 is TGTGCCAGCAGTCTGACAGGGGGCGAATCTGGGGCCAACGTCCTGACTTTC.

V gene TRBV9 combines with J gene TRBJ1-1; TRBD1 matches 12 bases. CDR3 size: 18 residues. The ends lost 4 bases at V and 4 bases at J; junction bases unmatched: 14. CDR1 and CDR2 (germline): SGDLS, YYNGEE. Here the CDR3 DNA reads TGTGCCAGCAGCCCTCAATCCGGGACAGGGGGCTCTGGCACTGAAGCTTTCTTT. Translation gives CASSPQSGTGGSGTEAFF.

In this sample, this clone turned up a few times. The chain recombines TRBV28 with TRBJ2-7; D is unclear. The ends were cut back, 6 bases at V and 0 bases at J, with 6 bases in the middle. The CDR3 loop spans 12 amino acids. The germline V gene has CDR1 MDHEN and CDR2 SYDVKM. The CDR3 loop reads CASRTPSYEQYF. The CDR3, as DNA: TGTGCCAGCAGGACCCCCTCCTACGAGCAGTACTTC. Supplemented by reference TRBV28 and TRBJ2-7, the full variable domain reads DVKVTQSSRYLVKRTGEKVFLECVQDMDHENMFWYRQDPGLGLRLIYFSYDVKMKEKGDIPEGYSVSREKKERFSLILESASTNQTSMYLCASRTPSYEQYFGPGTRLTVT.

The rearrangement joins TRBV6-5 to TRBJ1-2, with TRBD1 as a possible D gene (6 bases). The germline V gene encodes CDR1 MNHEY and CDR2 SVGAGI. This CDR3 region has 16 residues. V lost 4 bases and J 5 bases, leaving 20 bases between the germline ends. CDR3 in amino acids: CASSSRTVSPPYGYTF. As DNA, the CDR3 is TGTGCCAGCAGTTCCCGGACAGTGAGTCCGCCTTATGGCTACACCTTC.

In DNA form, the CDR3 reads TGTGCCAGCAGCTTAGGTCCAGCGGGGGGGCACAATGAGCAGTTCTTC. This encodes CASSLGPAGGHNEQFF. The chain employs TRBV7-2 and TRBJ2-1, with 10 bases that match TRBD2. The CDR3 spans 16 residues. V dropped 1 base and J dropped 5; count of bases not matched to a gene: 5. Germline assignment: CDR1 SGHTA and CDR2 FQGNSA. The entire variable domain, with the rest obtained from reference TRBV7-2 and TRBJ2-1, is as follows: GAGVSQSPSNKVTEKGKDVELRCDPISGHTALYWYRQSLGQGLEFLIYFQGNSAPDKSGLPSDRFSAERTGGSVSTLTIQRTQQEDSAVYLCASSLGPAGGHNEQFFGPGTRLTVL.

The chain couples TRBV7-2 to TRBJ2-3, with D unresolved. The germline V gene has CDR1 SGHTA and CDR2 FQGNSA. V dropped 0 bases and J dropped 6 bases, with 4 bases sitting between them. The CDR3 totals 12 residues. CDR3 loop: CASSLAFDTQYF. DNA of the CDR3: TGTGCCAGCAGCTTAGCTTTTGATACGCAGTATTTT.

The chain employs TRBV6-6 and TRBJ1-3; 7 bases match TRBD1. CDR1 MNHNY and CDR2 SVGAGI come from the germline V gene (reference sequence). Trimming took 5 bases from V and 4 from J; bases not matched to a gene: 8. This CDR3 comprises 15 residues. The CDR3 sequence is CASSPDRANGNTIYF. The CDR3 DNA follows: TGTGCCAGCAGTCCTGACAGGGCCAACGGAAACACCATATATTTT.

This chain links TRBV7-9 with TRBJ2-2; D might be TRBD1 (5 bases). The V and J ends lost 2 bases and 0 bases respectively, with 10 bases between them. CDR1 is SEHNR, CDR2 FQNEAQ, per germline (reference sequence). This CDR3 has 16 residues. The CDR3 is CASSLQGVPNTGELFF. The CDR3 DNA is TGTGCCAGCAGCTTACAGGGTGTCCCGAACACCGGGGAGCTGTTTTTT. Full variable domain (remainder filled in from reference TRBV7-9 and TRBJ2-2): DTGVSQNPRHKITKRGQNVTFRCDPISEHNRLYWYRQTLGQGPEFLTYFQNEAQLEKSRLLSDRFSAERPKGSFSTLEIQRTEQGDSAMYLCASSLQGVPNTGELFFGEGSRLTVL.

Written as DNA, the CDR3 is TGCGCCAGCAGCCAAAACAGGGGGCGGGTAGCGGGATTGGCAGATACGCAGTATTTT. Protein sequence: CASSQNRGRVAGLADTQYF. The chain recombines TRBV4-3 with TRBJ2-3; D is perhaps TRBD1 (9 bases). The CDR3 consists of 19 residues. The germline V gene has CDR1 LGHNA and CDR2 YSLEER. The V and J ends lost 2 bases and 4 bases respectively, with 25 bases between them.

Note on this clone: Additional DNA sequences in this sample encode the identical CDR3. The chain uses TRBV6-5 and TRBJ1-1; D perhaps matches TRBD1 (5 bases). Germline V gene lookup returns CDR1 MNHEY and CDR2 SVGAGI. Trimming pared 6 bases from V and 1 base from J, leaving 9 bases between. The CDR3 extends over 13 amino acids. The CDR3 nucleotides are TGTGCCAGCAGGAAAACAGGGAACACTGAAGCTTTCTTT. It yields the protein CASRKTGNTEAFF.

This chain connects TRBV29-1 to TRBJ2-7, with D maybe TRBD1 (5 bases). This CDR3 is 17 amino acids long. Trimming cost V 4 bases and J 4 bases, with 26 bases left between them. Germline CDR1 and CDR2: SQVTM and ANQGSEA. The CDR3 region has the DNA TGCAGCGTTGTTCGGCAGGGTGCCTTATCTGTCGGATACGAGCAGTACTTC. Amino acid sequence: CSVVRQGALSVGYEQYF.

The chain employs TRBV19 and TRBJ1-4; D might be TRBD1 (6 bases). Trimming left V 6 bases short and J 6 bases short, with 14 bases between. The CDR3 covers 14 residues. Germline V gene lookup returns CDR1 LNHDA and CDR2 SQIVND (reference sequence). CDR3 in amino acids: CASSSGGADEKLFF. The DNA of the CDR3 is TGTGCCAGTAGCTCCGGGGGCGCTGATGAAAAACTGTTTTTT.

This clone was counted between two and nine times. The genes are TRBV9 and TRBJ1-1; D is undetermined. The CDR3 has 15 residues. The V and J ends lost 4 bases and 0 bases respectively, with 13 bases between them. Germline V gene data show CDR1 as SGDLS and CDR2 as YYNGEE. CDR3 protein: CASSLGGQLNTEAFF. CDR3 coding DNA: TGTGCCAGCAGCTTAGGCGGGCAGCTGAACACTGAAGCTTTCTTT.

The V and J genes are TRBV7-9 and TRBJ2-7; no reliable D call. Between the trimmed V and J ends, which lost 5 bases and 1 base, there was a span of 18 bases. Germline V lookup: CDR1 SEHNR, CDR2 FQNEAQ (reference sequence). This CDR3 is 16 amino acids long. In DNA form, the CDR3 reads TGTGCCAGCAGCCCCGAGGTGGGGTGGCGTTCCTACGAGCAGTACTTC. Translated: CASSPEVGWRSYEQYF. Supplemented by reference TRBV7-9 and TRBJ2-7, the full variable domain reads DTGVSQNPRHKITKRGQNVTFRCDPISEHNRLYWYRQTLGQGPEFLTYFQNEAQLEKSRLLSDRFSAERPKGSFSTLEIQRTEQGDSAMYLCASSPEVGWRSYEQYFGPGTRLTVT.

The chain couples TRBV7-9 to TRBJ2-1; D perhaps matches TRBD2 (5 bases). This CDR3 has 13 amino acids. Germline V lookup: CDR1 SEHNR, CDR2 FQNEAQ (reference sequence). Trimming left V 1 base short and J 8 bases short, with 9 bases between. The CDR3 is CASSLGGSYEQFF. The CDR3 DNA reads TGTGCCAGCAGCTTAGGTGGGAGTTATGAGCAGTTCTTC.

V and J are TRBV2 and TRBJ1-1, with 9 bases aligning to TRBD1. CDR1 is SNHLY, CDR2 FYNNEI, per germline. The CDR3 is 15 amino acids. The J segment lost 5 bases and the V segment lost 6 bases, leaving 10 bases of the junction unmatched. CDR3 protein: CASRVRDRAGTEAFF. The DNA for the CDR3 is TGTGCCAGCAGAGTCCGGGACAGGGCTGGGACTGAAGCTTTCTTT. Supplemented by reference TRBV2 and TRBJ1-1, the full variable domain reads EPEVTQTPSHQVTQMGQEVILRCVPISNHLYFYWYRQILGQKVEFLVSFYNNEISEKSEIFDDQFSVERPDGSNFTLKIRSTKLEDSAMYFCASRVRDRAGTEAFFGQGTRLTVV.

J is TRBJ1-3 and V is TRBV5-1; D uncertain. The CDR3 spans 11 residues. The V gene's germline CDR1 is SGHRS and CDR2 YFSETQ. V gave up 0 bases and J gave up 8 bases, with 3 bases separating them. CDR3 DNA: TGCGCCAGCAGCTTGGGAGACACCATATATTTT. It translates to CASSLGDTIYF.